The 17 T cell receptor beta chains presented below share a single source sample, sequenced in a study of blood T cell repertoires in COVID-19. Some clones are missing from TCRdb's copy, which holds only in-frame ones; the method was immunoSEQ multiplex PCR. The sample lists around 250,000 clones, approximately 86% occurring once. The sequenced sample was PBMCs or T cells enriched from blood (not recorded which). Receptors were obtained from a woman aged 50 to 60 who had recovered from COVID-19.

This clone was counted a few times. The chain recombines TRBV7-9 with TRBJ1-1; 9 bases fit TRBD1. The V segment lost 3 bases and the J segment 0 bases; nucleotides outside the gene matches: 14. Germline V gene sequence: CDR1 SEHNR, CDR2 FQNEAQ (reference sequence). The CDR3 is made up of 19 amino acids. CDR3 DNA: TGTGCCAGCAGCTTTTACGTTTGGGGACAGGGTCGATTGAACACTGAAGCTTTCTTT. Its translation is CASSFYVWGQGRLNTEAFF.

The chain employs TRBV27 and TRBJ1-5; D remains unclear. Germline loops: CDR1 MNHEY, CDR2 SMNVEV (reference sequence). Trimming took 0 bases from V and 6 from J, leaving 9 bases between them. The CDR3 has 14 residues. The CDR3: CASSLSEFGQPQHF. DNA for the CDR3: TGTGCCAGCAGTTTATCGGAGTTCGGTCAGCCCCAGCATTTT.

The V and J genes are TRBV28 and TRBJ2-1; D may be TRBD1 (6 bases). The CDR3 is made up of 15 amino acids. The germline gives CDR1 MDHEN, CDR2 SYDVKM. Between the trimmed V and J ends, which lost 1 base and 7 bases, there was a span of 14 bases. CDR3: CASSLFGQGRNEQFF. DNA of the CDR3: TGTGCCAGCAGTTTATTTGGCCAGGGGAGAAATGAGCAGTTCTTC.

The chain links TRBV7-2 to TRBJ2-3; D is perhaps TRBD2 (5 bases). CDR1 is SGHTA, CDR2 FQGNSA, per germline. With 5 bases removed from V and 0 bases from J, the gap between germline ends came to 18 bases. The CDR3 has 17 residues. The CDR3 is CASSKRTRPTSTDTQYF. The CDR3 DNA reads as TGTGCCAGCAGCAAACGGACTCGTCCCACTAGCACAGATACGCAGTATTTT.

The chain recombines TRBV2 with TRBJ2-7, with D possibly TRBD2 on 7 matching bases. Trimming removed 8 bases from V and 3 bases from J, with 14 bases in between. The CDR3 contains 13 residues. CDR1 is SNHLY and CDR2 is FYNNEI in the germline V gene. CDR3 nucleotides: TGTGCCAGCCTGGGAGGGGGTATCTACGAGCAGTACTTC. This gives the protein CASLGGGIYEQYF.

The rearrangement uses TRBV7-9 and TRBJ2-7, with 9 bases aligning to TRBD2. The CDR3 length is 15 residues. J gave up 3 bases and V 5 bases, and 8 bases lay outside the gene matches. Germline CDR1 is SEHNR and CDR2 is FQNEAQ (reference sequence). The chain's CDR3 is CASSPLAGSGYEQYF. In nucleotides, the CDR3 is TGTGCCAGCAGCCCTCTAGCGGGATCCGGCTACGAGCAGTACTTC.

This clone is a singleton in its sample. The chain carries TRBV6-5 and TRBJ2-1; 9 bases match TRBD2. With V trimmed by 7 bases and J by 12 bases, 7 bases remained unmatched. Germline V gene data show CDR1 as MNHEY and CDR2 as SVGAGI. CDR3 length: 12 amino acids. Here the CDR3 reads CASNRAGGPQFF. The CDR3 nucleotides are TGTGCCAGCAACCGAGCGGGAGGCCCGCAGTTCTTC.

The chain couples TRBV3-1 (or the pseudogene TRBV3-2) to TRBJ2-7; 8 positions match TRBD1. The CDR3 is made up of 14 amino acids. V was pared by 2 bases and J by 7 bases, with 7 bases of the junction left unmatched. CDR1 is LGHDT and CDR2 is YNNKEL in the germline V gene (reference sequence). In DNA form, the CDR3 reads TGTGCCAGCAGCCAAACAGGGGGAGTAGAAGAGCAGTACTTC. Encoded protein: CASSQTGGVEEQYF.

The V gene is TRBV6-5, the J gene TRBJ1-1, with D unresolved. V was trimmed by 7 bases and J by 0 bases, leaving 15 bases between them. The CDR3 totals 15 residues. Germline assignment: CDR1 MNHEY and CDR2 SVGAGI. CDR3 in DNA: TGTGCCAGCACCCCTGGTCGGGGTTTGAACACTGAAGCTTTCTTT. This translates into CASTPGRGLNTEAFF.

The J gene is TRBJ2-7, the V gene TRBV6-5; 7 positions agree with TRBD1. With V trimmed by 5 bases and J by 6 bases, 7 bases remained unmatched. Germline-derived CDR1 and CDR2 are MNHEY and SVGAGI. The length of the CDR3 is 13 residues. CDR3 nucleotide sequence: TGTGCCAGCAGTAAGACAGGGCCCTCCGAGCAGTACTTC. Protein sequence: CASSKTGPSEQYF.

The table lists this clone with a count of one. The V and J genes are TRBV11-2 and TRBJ1-2; D is perhaps TRBD1 (6 bases). The CDR3 has 15 amino acids. Germline assignment: CDR1 SGHAT and CDR2 FQNNGV. V lost 2 bases and J lost 7, with 17 bases in between. This CDR3 reads CASSLFGTGIGGYTF. The CDR3 DNA sequence: TGTGCCAGCAGCTTATTTGGCACAGGGATCGGTGGCTACACCTTC.

V usage is TRBV27 and J usage is TRBJ1-5, with 7 bases matching TRBD1. V dropped 7 bases and J dropped 3; count of bases not matched to a gene: 12. Germline CDR1 and CDR2: MNHEY and SMNVEV (reference sequence). The CDR3 length is 16 residues. The CDR3 loop reads CASTLRTGDDNQPQHF. The CDR3 coding sequence is TGTGCCAGCACCCTCAGAACAGGGGACGACAATCAGCCCCAGCATTTT.

The CDR3 protein is CASSLVYPNEQFF. The CDR3 DNA follows: TGTGCCAGCAGCTTAGTCTATCCGAATGAGCAGTTCTTC. The chain joins TRBV7-9 to TRBJ2-1; D remains unclear. This CDR3 has 13 amino acids. Deletions cut 1 base from V and 7 bases from J, with 8 bases between. The germline CDR1 and CDR2 sequences are SEHNR and FQNEAQ (reference sequence). The full variable domain, rest sourced from reference TRBV7-9 and TRBJ2-1, is DTGVSQNPRHKITKRGQNVTFRCDPISEHNRLYWYRQTLGQGPEFLTYFQNEAQLEKSRLLSDRFSAERPKGSFSTLEIQRTEQGDSAMYLCASSLVYPNEQFFGPGTRLTVL.

The V gene is TRBV23-1, the J gene TRBJ2-7; TRBD2 agrees at 11 bases. TRBV23-1 has ORF status, its function being uncertain. The CDR3 is made up of 14 amino acids. The V gene end was trimmed by 10 bases and the J gene end by 7 bases; junction bases not matched to a gene: 12. The CDR3 DNA reads as TGCGCCAACCAGGACATTAGCGGGAGGGGTGAGCAGTACTTC. Translation gives CANQDISGRGEQYF.

This sequence joins TRBV6-5 and TRBJ1-1; maybe TRBD1 (5 bases). V was trimmed by 7 bases and J by 1 base, leaving 10 bases between them. The CDR3 has 13 residues. The V gene's germline CDR1 is MNHEY and CDR2 SVGAGI. CDR3 sequence (DNA): TGTGCCAGCACCCCGACAGCGAACACTGAAGCTTTCTTT. It encodes CASTPTANTEAFF.

The V call is TRBV20-1, the J call TRBJ2-1, with D perhaps matching TRBD1 (6 bases). Germline lookup yields CDR1 DFQATT and CDR2 SNEGSKA (reference sequence). The V gene lost 5 bases and the J gene lost 9 bases, with 11 bases spanning the gap. The CDR3 length is 11 residues. CDR3 residues: CSAYRVGEQFF. The CDR3 nucleotides read TGCAGTGCTTACAGGGTTGGTGAGCAGTTCTTC.

A single count supports this clone. The chain combines TRBV12-3 or TRBV12-4 with TRBJ1-2, with 7 bases that match TRBD1. The ends lost 5 bases at V and 6 bases at J; junction bases unmatched: 3. This CDR3 comprises 12 residues. CDR3: CASSRQGDGYTF. CDR3 DNA sequence: TGTGCCAGCAGTCGACAGGGCGATGGCTACACCTTC.